This T cell receptor (beta chain) was sequenced for a study of breast tumors, draining lymph nodes, adjacent tissues. Overall study results and limits: Luminal-like breast cancer showed significantly greater tumor-nontumor repertoire similarity than basal-like breast cancer did. Most tumor T cells seemingly derive from lymph node, then expand in tumor. Compared with lymph nodes, tumors were less diverse; compared with nontumor tissue, more.

Samples came from axillary lymph nodes draining the breast cancer. V lost 1 base, J lost 3 bases, and 15 bases lay in between. CDR3 length equals 15 residues. Germline lookup yields CDR1 SQVTM and CDR2 ANQGSEA. One entry per CDR3 protein, called by TCRdb with MiXCR from the multiplex PCR reads. The table includes around 130,000 distinct CDR3 sequences, roughly 33% detected once. This clonotype has ten or more counts. The antigen is unknown. The source is a female donor with breast cancer. Some clones in this sample may be carry-over from other donors' samples. The sample consisted of axillary lymph node tissue. This chain links TRBV29-1 with TRBJ1-2; unclear D gene. For the CDR3, the DNA is TGCAGCGTTGAAGGGGCTGGTATCCCCCACTATGGCTACACCTTC. Protein: CSVEGAGIPHYGYTF.